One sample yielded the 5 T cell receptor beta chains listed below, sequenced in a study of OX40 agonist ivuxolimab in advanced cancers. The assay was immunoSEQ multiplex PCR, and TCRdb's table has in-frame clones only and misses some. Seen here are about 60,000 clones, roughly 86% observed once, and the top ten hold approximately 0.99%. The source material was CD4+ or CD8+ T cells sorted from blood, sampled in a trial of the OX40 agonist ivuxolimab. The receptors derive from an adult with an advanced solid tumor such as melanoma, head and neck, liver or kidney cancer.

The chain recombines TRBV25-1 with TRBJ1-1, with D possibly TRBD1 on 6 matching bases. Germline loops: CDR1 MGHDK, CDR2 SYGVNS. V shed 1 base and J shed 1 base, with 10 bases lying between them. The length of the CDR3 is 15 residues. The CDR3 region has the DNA TGTGCCAGCAGTGAATTCGGGACACCGAACACTGAAGCTTTCTTT. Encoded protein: CASSEFGTPNTEAFF.

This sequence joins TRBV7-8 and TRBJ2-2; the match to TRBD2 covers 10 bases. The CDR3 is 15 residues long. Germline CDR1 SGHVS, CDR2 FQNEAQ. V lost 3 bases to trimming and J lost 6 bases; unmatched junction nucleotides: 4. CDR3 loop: CASSLTSGFSGELFF. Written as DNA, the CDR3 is TGTGCCAGCAGCTTGACTAGCGGGTTTTCCGGGGAGCTGTTTTTT.

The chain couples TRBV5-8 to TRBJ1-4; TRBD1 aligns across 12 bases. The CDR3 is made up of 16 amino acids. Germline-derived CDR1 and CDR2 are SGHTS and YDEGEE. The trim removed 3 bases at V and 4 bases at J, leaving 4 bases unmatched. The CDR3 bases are TGTGCCAGCAGCTCCGGGACAGGGGGCAGTAATGAAAAACTGTTTTTT. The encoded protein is CASSSGTGGSNEKLFF.

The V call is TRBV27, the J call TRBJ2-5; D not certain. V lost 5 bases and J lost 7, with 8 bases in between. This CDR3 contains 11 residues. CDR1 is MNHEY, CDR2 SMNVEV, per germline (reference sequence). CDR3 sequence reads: CASSKMGTQYF. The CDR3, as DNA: TGTGCCAGCAGTAAGATGGGGACCCAGTACTTC.

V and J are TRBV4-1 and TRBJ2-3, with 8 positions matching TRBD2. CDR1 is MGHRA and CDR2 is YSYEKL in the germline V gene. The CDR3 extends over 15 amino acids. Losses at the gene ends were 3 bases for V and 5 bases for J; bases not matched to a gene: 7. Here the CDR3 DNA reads TGCGCCAGCAGCCAGGGCCTAGCGGGCGGAGATACGCAGTATTTT. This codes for CASSQGLAGGDTQYF.